The T cell receptor (beta chain) under discussion was sequenced for a study of response to subunit inactivated influenza vaccine. Study-level findings and limits: Authors suggested seasonal influenza vaccinations each recruit few new T cells.

TCRdb called the RT-PCR reads again in MiXCR, with one record for every CDR3 protein. This table holds 650,000 to 700,000 distinct CDR3 sequences, around 14% found once. This CDR3 contains 17 residues. The trim removed 3 bases at V and 5 bases at J, leaving 15 bases unmatched. Comments on this clonotype: Antigen: not known.

J is TRBJ1-1 and V is TRBV12-3 or TRBV12-4, with 7 nucleotides matching TRBD1. The specimen was PBMCs from blood, collected 11 to 12 days after vaccination. This clonotype was obtained from a man aged 45-60 years who received an inactivated influenza vaccine. The CDR3: CASSFGWEGPQGTEAFF. CDR3 in DNA: TGTGCCAGCAGTTTTGGGTGGGAAGGGCCACAGGGGACTGAAGCTTTCTTT.